This TCR beta chain stems from a study of regulatory T cells in long-lasting Graves disease. This clonotype was recorded many times. The antigen is not known. CDR3 regions were amplified by Arm-PCR using iRepertoire HTBI primers to build TCR beta libraries. TCRdb itself ran the multiplex PCR reads through MiXCR, one entry per CDR3 protein. The top ten clones hold 25% to 30% of a sample with some 370,000 distinct CDR3 sequences, about 23% of them seen once. Trimming took off 6 bases at V and 5 bases at J, with 13 bases between the two ends. Germline CDR1 reads ENHRY; CDR2 reads SYGVKD. CDR3 length: 13 residues. Broader study findings: Repertoires from persistent disease leaned toward TRBV28, TRBJ1-2 and TRBJ2-5.

Sample time point: persistent/refractory GD, antithyroid drugs over 5 years with positive TRAb. RNA extracted from PBMCs served as the sequencing template. The authors drew patients from an endocrinology department in Xi'an, China. This receptor was identified in a woman in her 40s with Graves disease. The V gene is TRBV10-3, the J gene TRBJ2-5; either TRBD1 or TRBD2 may supply D (5 bases each). Material: peripheral blood mononuclear cells (PBMCs), obtained when the disease was refractory, from a patient treated with antithyroid drugs. This CDR3 is CAIRPRDGETQYF. CDR3 coding DNA: TGTGCCATCAGACCCAGGGACGGGGAGACCCAGTACTTC.